These 3 T cell receptor beta chains originate from one sample sequenced in a study of early T cells in non-severe SARS-CoV-2 infection (dated by TCRdb to the early 2020s). Library creation used 5' RACE. Reads for this sample came from a NextSeq 500. Starting from the raw public reads, TCRdb applied fastp trimming at Q25, assembled clones with MiXCR and retained in-frame beta chains. A single entry per CDR3 protein holds the most common genes and DNA from its merged rows. The sample contains about 64,000 distinct CDR3 sequences, 20% of them found a single time. In total, the top ten clones hold more than 15% of the sample. The specimen was whole blood, collected at baseline. These receptors originate from an adult who was a healthcare worker with PCR-confirmed SARS-CoV-2 infection or an uninfected control (not recorded which).

On this clonotype itself: The CDR3 end shows no conserved phenylalanine or tryptophan, and so a read error is likely. The J gene is TRBJ2-3, the V gene TRBV5-1; TRBD1 or TRBD2 may be the D gene (6 bases each). The CDR3 consists of 15 residues. V lost 1 base to trimming and J lost 0 bases, with 9 bases between them. The germline V gene encodes CDR1 SGHRS and CDR2 YFSETQ. CDR3 amino acids: CASSLSGASTDTQYY. CDR3 bases: TGCGCCAGCAGCTTGTCGGGGGCGAGCACAGATACGCAGTATTAT.

This sequence joins TRBV11-2 and TRBJ2-7, with D uncertain. Germline V gives CDR1 SGHAT, CDR2 FQNNGV. Trimming cost V 2 bases and J 6 bases, with 14 bases left between them. This CDR3 is built from 14 residues. The CDR3 loop is CASSLRIVDAEQYF. CDR3 in DNA: TGTGCCAGCAGCTTAAGGATCGTCGATGCCGAGCAGTACTTC.

V usage is TRBV2 and J usage is TRBJ2-2; possibly TRBD1 for D (6 bases). The CDR3 has 15 residues. Trimming left V 7 bases short and J 4 bases short, with 16 bases between. CDR1 is SNHLY, CDR2 FYNNEI, per germline. This CDR3 is CASKWGQGSTGELFF. The CDR3 DNA reads TGTGCCAGCAAGTGGGGGCAGGGGAGCACCGGGGAGCTGTTTTTT.